A single sample gave rise to the 17 T cell receptor beta chains below, sequenced in a study of metastatic and nonmetastatic thyroid tumors. TCRdb re-called clones from the PCR reads using MiXCR. The sample consists of about 32,000 clones, 20% of them appearing once. All patients were treatment-naive before thyroid surgery. The sequencing sample was made of blood. The receptor set was obtained from a female donor with papillary thyroid cancer or a benign thyroid nodule (not recorded which). Some clones in this sample may be carry-over from other donors' samples.

Many counts were recorded for this clone. The chain has TRBV5-4 and TRBJ1-1; no firm D call. The CDR3 has 14 amino acids. The germline V gene encodes CDR1 SGHNT and CDR2 YYREEE (reference sequence). The V gene lost 0 bases and the J gene lost 5 bases, with 11 bases spanning the gap. CDR3: CASSLAGIRTEAFF. The CDR3, as DNA: TGTGCCAGCAGCTTGGCCGGGATAAGGACTGAAGCTTTCTTT.

This clone was observed at least ten times. This rearrangement joins TRBV29-1 to TRBJ2-1; D unresolved. The CDR3 is 11 residues long. V was trimmed by 7 bases and J by 10 bases, leaving 14 bases between them. CDR1 and CDR2 from the germline V gene are SQVTM and ANQGSEA. The CDR3 DNA reads as TGCAGCGCCCGGTGGTTGGGGGAGCAGTTCTTC. It yields the protein CSARWLGEQFF.

This clone is categorized as medium-sized. The V call is TRBV7-9, the J call TRBJ2-2; 15 nucleotides agree with TRBD2. The V gene's germline CDR1 is SEHNR and CDR2 FQNEAQ (reference sequence). V trimming: 5 bases; J trimming: 4 bases; junction bases outside the gene matches: 8. The CDR3 loop spans 18 amino acids. CDR3 bases: TGTGCCAGCAGCCCTCGGACTAGCGGGGGGGGTGGCACCGGGGAGCTGTTTTTT. Translated, it gives CASSPRTSGGGGTGELFF. The entire variable domain, with the rest obtained from reference TRBV7-9 and TRBJ2-2, is as follows: DTGVSQNPRHKITKRGQNVTFRCDPISEHNRLYWYRQTLGQGPEFLTYFQNEAQLEKSRLLSDRFSAERPKGSFSTLEIQRTEQGDSAMYLCASSPRTSGGGGTGELFFGEGSRLTVL.

This clone was observed a few times. The chain has TRBV11-2 and TRBJ2-5, with TRBD1 as a possible D gene (6 bases). The CDR3 totals 15 residues. The germline CDR1 and CDR2 sequences are SGHAT and FQNNGV. V dropped 3 bases and J dropped 1 base, with 12 bases sitting between them. Here the CDR3 DNA reads TGTGCCAGCAGCTTTTTACAGGGATTCCAAGAGACCCAGTACTTC. Translated: CASSFLQGFQETQYF.

The chain recombines TRBV6-1 with TRBJ2-7, with D possibly being TRBD2 (5 bases). From germline, CDR1 is MNHNS and CDR2 SASEGT. V lost 1 base to trimming and J lost 0 bases, with 10 bases between them. The CDR3 contains 15 residues. CDR3 sequence reads: CASSEEGLASYEQYF. The CDR3, as DNA: TGTGCCAGCAGTGAAGAGGGTCTAGCCTCCTACGAGCAGTACTTC.

This clone is deemed medium-sized. V is TRBV6-1 and J is TRBJ1-6; TRBD1 might be the D (5 bases). V dropped 6 bases and J dropped 8 bases, with 14 bases sitting between them. CDR1 is MNHNS, CDR2 SASEGT, per germline. This CDR3 comprises 14 residues. For the CDR3, the DNA is TGTGCCAGCAGATCCACAGGATACGATTCACCCCTCCACTTT. This sequence encodes CASRSTGYDSPLHF.

This clone came up many times. The chain couples TRBV29-1 to TRBJ1-1; 9 nucleotides match TRBD1. The length of the CDR3 is 15 residues. V gave up 7 bases and J gave up 3 bases; unmatched junction bases: 12. Germline V gives CDR1 SQVTM, CDR2 ANQGSEA. The CDR3 DNA sequence: TGCAGCGCCCGCCACCCGACAGGGGGGGACACTGAAGCTTTCTTT. This codes for CSARHPTGGDTEAFF.

This clone was counted ten times or more. This chain joins TRBV2 and TRBJ1-2, with 9 bases fitting TRBD1. This CDR3 contains 14 residues. Trimming removed 6 bases from V and 3 bases from J; junction bases left unmatched: 5. Germline CDR1 SNHLY, CDR2 FYNNEI. This CDR3 is CASSLGTGHYGYTF. The CDR3 bases are TGTGCCAGCAGCCTCGGGACAGGGCACTATGGCTACACCTTC. Complete variable domain (other parts from reference TRBV2 and TRBJ1-2): EPEVTQTPSHQVTQMGQEVILRCVPISNHLYFYWYRQILGQKVEFLVSFYNNEISEKSEIFDDQFSVERPDGSNFTLKIRSTKLEDSAMYFCASSLGTGHYGYTFGSGTRLTVV.

This sequence joins TRBV20-1 and TRBJ2-3; 16 nucleotides match TRBD2. The CDR3 contains 18 residues. The germline V gene encodes CDR1 DFQATT and CDR2 SNEGSKA (reference sequence). J was trimmed by 2 bases and V by 6 bases; bases with no gene match: 11. Here the CDR3 reads CSAAGTSGRAEFTDTQYF. CDR3 in DNA: TGCAGTGCCGCCGGGACTAGCGGGAGGGCCGAGTTCACAGATACGCAGTATTTT.

This clone was seen a handful of times. The V call is TRBV15, the J call TRBJ1-2, with D maybe TRBD1 (5 bases). The V gene's germline CDR1 is LNHNV and CDR2 YYDKDF (reference sequence). V was clipped by 2 bases and J by 13 bases, with 14 bases between them. This CDR3 is 12 amino acids long. CDR3 nucleotides: TGTGCCACCAGCAGATACTCCGGGACGAGCACCTTC. This translates into CATSRYSGTSTF.

There are a few counts of this clone. The chain recombines TRBV6-2 or TRBV6-3 with TRBJ1-5, with D perhaps TRBD1 (6 bases). Germline lookup yields CDR1 MNHEY and CDR2 SVGEGT. Trimming took off 3 bases at V and 3 bases at J, with 15 bases between the two ends. The CDR3 has 16 amino acids. CDR3 region: CASSYRDITLNQPQHF. In nucleotides, the CDR3 is TGTGCCAGCAGTTATCGGGACATAACCCTCAATCAGCCCCAGCATTTT.

The table lists this clone with many counts. The rearrangement joins TRBV6-5 to TRBJ2-5, with D perhaps matching TRBD1 (5 bases). The germline V and J ends were trimmed by 2 bases and 4 bases, with 5 bases remaining between them. The CDR3 extends over 12 amino acids. CDR1 and CDR2 (germline): MNHEY, SVGAGI. In DNA, the CDR3 is TGTGCCAGCAGTTACCAGGGAGAGACCCAGTACTTC. It translates to CASSYQGETQYF.

This clone was recorded at least ten times. V gene TRBV20-1 combines with J gene TRBJ1-3; D gene unclear. The CDR3 totals 14 residues. Germline V gene data show CDR1 as DFQATT and CDR2 as SNEGSKA (reference sequence). Trimming pared 0 bases from V and 1 base from J, leaving 7 bases between. CDR3 sequence (DNA): TGCAGTGCTAGAGATACGGGGTCTGGAAACACCATATATTTT. Translation gives CSARDTGSGNTIYF.

This clone was observed at least ten times. The chain couples TRBV5-1 to TRBJ2-5; no definite D call. The CDR3 sequence is 14 residues long. Trimming took off 0 bases at V and 2 bases at J, with 8 bases between the two ends. The germline V gene encodes CDR1 SGHRS and CDR2 YFSETQ. CDR3 residues: CASSLESHQETQYF. The CDR3 DNA follows: TGCGCCAGCAGCTTGGAATCCCATCAAGAGACCCAGTACTTC.

The gene calls are TRBV6-5 and TRBJ1-5; 7 nucleotides line up with TRBD1. The CDR3 totals 16 residues. Germline CDR1 and CDR2: MNHEY and SVGAGI. The V gene end was trimmed by 0 bases and the J gene end by 0 bases; junction bases not matched to a gene: 2. The CDR3 loop reads CASSYSGQSSNQPQHF. Here the CDR3 DNA reads TGTGCCAGCAGTTACTCGGGACAGTCTAGCAATCAGCCCCAGCATTTT.

The chain has TRBV4-2 and TRBJ2-2, with 12 bases matching TRBD1. This CDR3 contains 18 residues. Germline CDR1 is LGHNA and CDR2 is YNFKEQ. V was clipped by 3 bases and J by 4 bases; unmatched bases: 9. DNA of the CDR3: TGTGCCAGCAGCCAGGGGACAGGGGGCGCGTCGTTCACCGGGGAGCTGTTTTTT. Protein: CASSQGTGGASFTGELFF.

This clone was detected ten times or more. The chain employs TRBV5-1 and TRBJ1-2; D perhaps matches TRBD1 (5 bases). Germline CDR1 and CDR2: SGHRS and YFSETQ. The CDR3 is 14 residues long. V gave up 1 base and J gave up 8 bases, with 15 bases separating them. The CDR3, as DNA: TGCGCCAGCAGCTTGTCGGGGACCCTCGGCGGCTACACCTTC. Residues: CASSLSGTLGGYTF. The full variable domain, in which reference TRBV5-1 and TRBJ1-2 provide the parts outside the CDR3, is KAGVTQTPRYLIKTRGQQVTLSCSPISGHRSVSWYQQTPGQGLQFLFEYFSETQRNKGNFPGRFSGRQFSNSRSEMNVSTLELGDSALYLCASSLSGTLGGYTFGSGTRLTVV.